This T cell receptor (beta chain) was sequenced for a study of T cell repertoires in cytomegalovirus infection. Background on the study: CMV epitopes in the study were HLA-C-restricted (recently identified) and HLA-B-restricted (well studied). Public TCR beta signatures indicated both CMV infection and matching HLA type. Study results and caveats: Cumulative frequency of public TCR beta families picked out carriers of CMV plus the relevant HLA. The study found HLA-C-restricted CMV-specific TCR beta clonotypes dominating the ex vivo response.

For this clonotype: Its cognate antigen is unknown.

A single record per CDR3 protein comes from TCRdb applying MiXCR to the reads. The sample includes approximately 1,000,000 distinct CDR3 sequences, around 30% seen only once; the top ten take around 15%. The CDR3 loop spans 18 amino acids. Per the germline V gene, CDR1 is SGHTA and CDR2 is FQGTGA. The ends lost 5 bases at V and 3 bases at J; junction bases unmatched: 8. V and J are TRBV7-3 and TRBJ2-2; 14 bases match TRBD2. The origin of this receptor is a human donor in good health (CMV status not recorded). Some clones in this sample may be carry-over from other donors' samples. The source material was cultured CD8+ T cells from PBMCs, sampled from culture after CMV antigen stimulation. CDR3 loop: CASSPGTSGGPDTGELFF. In DNA, the CDR3 is TGTGCCAGCAGCCCCGGGACTAGCGGGGGACCCGACACCGGGGAGCTGTTTTTT.